The 17 T cell receptor beta chains below all came from one sample that was sequenced in a study of technical replicates of blood from a few donors. Measured with immunoSEQ multiplex PCR; TCRdb has only the in-frame clones, and not every one. The sample yields roughly 50,000 clones, over 85% seen once. The sample was PBMCs. Receptors originate from a human donor in good health. Some clones in this sample may be carry-over from other donors' samples.

The rearrangement links TRBV2 to TRBJ2-2; D not resolved. Germline CDR1 is SNHLY and CDR2 is FYNNEI. This CDR3 region has 14 residues. The V gene lost 6 bases and the J gene lost 8 bases, with 16 bases spanning the gap. CDR3: CASSTTQLLGELFF. The CDR3, as DNA: TGTGCCAGCAGCACAACACAGCTTTTGGGGGAGCTGTTTTTT.

The chain combines TRBV19 with TRBJ2-1; the D gene is possibly TRBD1 (5 bases). Germline CDR1 and CDR2: LNHDA and SQIVND (reference sequence). The V end was cut by 5 bases, the J end by 4 bases, with 9 bases between. This CDR3 comprises 13 residues. The CDR3 spells CASSHQGYNEQFF. The CDR3, as DNA: TGTGCCAGTAGTCATCAGGGTTACAATGAGCAGTTCTTC.

The rearrangement links TRBV7-2 to TRBJ1-2, with D possibly being TRBD1 (6 bases). The CDR3 is made up of 15 amino acids. Trimming pared 4 bases from V and 2 bases from J, leaving 14 bases between. The germline gives CDR1 SGHTA, CDR2 FQGNSA. The CDR3 DNA is TGTGCCAGCAGCTCCGGACAGTATAGCAACTATGGCTACACCTTC. It yields the protein CASSSGQYSNYGYTF.

V and J are TRBV5-1 and TRBJ2-7, with 9 bases aligning to TRBD2. This CDR3 has 14 amino acids. Unmatched junction bases numbered 6, after V lost 1 base and J lost 7 bases. Per germline, CDR1 SGHRS and CDR2 YFSETQ. The CDR3 region is CASSLTSGSGEQYF. For the CDR3, the DNA is TGCGCCAGCAGCTTGACTAGCGGGTCGGGGGAGCAGTACTTC. The full variable domain, rest sourced from reference TRBV5-1 and TRBJ2-7, is KAGVTQTPRYLIKTRGQQVTLSCSPISGHRSVSWYQQTPGQGLQFLFEYFSETQRNKGNFPGRFSGRQFSNSRSEMNVSTLELGDSALYLCASSLTSGSGEQYFGPGTRLTVT.

The rearrangement links TRBV21-1 to TRBJ2-1; the table's D call, TRBD1, has no DNA check behind it. TRBV21-1 is marked as a pseudogene. The CDR3 spans 16 residues. DNA of the CDR3: TGTGCCAGCACTCCTCATCCCACAGGGGCCCACAATGAGCAGTTCTTC. Protein product: CASTPHPTGAHNEQFF.

Only one count was recorded for this clone. This rearrangement joins TRBV2 to TRBJ2-3; 12 nucleotides match TRBD2. Trimming cost V 5 bases and J 5 bases; bases outside gene matches: 2. The CDR3 spans 14 residues. Germline-derived CDR1 and CDR2 are SNHLY and FYNNEI. In nucleotides, the CDR3 is TGTGCCAGCAGTTGGACTAGCGGGGAAGATACGCAGTATTTT. Translated: CASSWTSGEDTQYF.

Here the CDR3 reads CASSEHGLAPYNEQFF. DNA for the CDR3: TGTGCCAGCAGCGAACACGGACTAGCGCCCTACAATGAGCAGTTCTTC. This sequence joins TRBV9 and TRBJ2-1; 9 bases align to TRBD2. V was pared by 3 bases and J by 2 bases, with 6 bases of the junction left unmatched. CDR1 and CDR2 from the germline V gene are SGDLS and YYNGEE. CDR3 length equals 16 residues.

The J gene is TRBJ1-5, the V gene TRBV4-2; D unresolved. Trimming removed 0 bases at V and 7 bases at J, with 7 bases between. The germline CDR1 and CDR2 sequences are LGHNA and YNFKEQ. The CDR3 length is 13 residues. The CDR3 spells CASSQDRGQPQHF. CDR3 bases: TGTGCCAGCAGCCAAGATCGGGGACAGCCCCAGCATTTT.

This rearrangement joins TRBV27 to TRBJ2-2; TRBD1 matches at 9 bases. The CDR3 runs 17 residues. Trimming removed 6 bases from V and 0 bases from J; junction bases left unmatched: 8. Germline CDR1 is MNHEY and CDR2 is SMNVEV (reference sequence). The CDR3 bases are TGTGCCAGCAGCCCTCATGGACAGGGGTCGAACACCGGGGAGCTGTTTTTT. Its translation: CASSPHGQGSNTGELFF.

Details on this clone: A junction boundary mismatches the germline segment, possibly from a read error. The J gene is TRBJ1-1, the V gene TRBV12-5; 12 bases agree with TRBD1. This CDR3 spans 14 amino acids. Germline V CDR1 and CDR2: LGHNT, FRNRAP. CDR3 sequence: CASGLGQGARLVFF. The CDR3 nucleotides read TGTGCTAGTGGGTTGGGACAGGGGGCGCGTCTTGTTTTCTTT.

The chain combines TRBV11-1 with TRBJ2-7; D remains ambiguous. Germline CDR1 SGHAT, CDR2 FQDESV (reference sequence). The CDR3 is 13 amino acids. Trimming cost V 4 bases and J 5 bases, with 12 bases left between them. CDR3: CASSYPPENEQYF. CDR3 bases: TGTGCCAGCAGCTACCCCCCCGAGAACGAGCAGTACTTC.

The chain couples TRBV6-1 to TRBJ2-1; 7 bases match TRBD2. The ends lost 4 bases at V and 4 bases at J; junction bases unmatched: 1. Per the germline V gene, CDR1 is MNHNS and CDR2 is SASEGT. CDR3 size: 13 residues. The CDR3: CASSASGYNEQFF. CDR3 coding DNA: TGTGCCAGCAGTGCTAGCGGATACAATGAGCAGTTCTTC.

The V call is TRBV7-9, the J call TRBJ2-1, with TRBD1 identical over 11 bases. This CDR3 spans 13 amino acids. J gave up 8 bases and V 5 bases, and 2 bases lay outside the gene matches. Germline-derived CDR1 and CDR2 are SEHNR and FQNEAQ (reference sequence). CDR3 residues: CASSRTGGDEQFF. The CDR3 bases are TGTGCCAGCAGCCGGACAGGGGGCGATGAGCAGTTCTTC.

The CDR3 nucleotides read TGTGCCAGCAGTCCCGACAGGAATAATTCACCCCTCCACTTT. The encoded protein is CASSPDRNNSPLHF. V and J are TRBV27 and TRBJ1-6, with TRBD1 as a possible D gene (6 bases). Germline V CDR1 and CDR2: MNHEY, SMNVEV (reference sequence). Trimming removed 5 bases from V and 5 bases from J, with 10 bases in between. The CDR3 is 14 amino acids.

The V and J genes are TRBV12-5 and TRBJ1-2, with 8 bases identical to TRBD1. CDR3 size: 15 residues. The V and J ends lost 6 bases and 4 bases, in that order; junction bases with no gene match: 10. CDR1 LGHNT and CDR2 FRNRAP come from the germline V gene. The CDR3, as DNA: TGTGCTAGTGGCTCCACGCCGGACAGGGCCTATGGCTACACCTTC. Amino acids: CASGSTPDRAYGYTF.

The chain carries TRBV7-2 and TRBJ2-6; TRBD1 matches 11 bases. Germline V gene data show CDR1 as SGHTA and CDR2 as FQGNSA. V shed 7 bases, J shed 2 bases, and the junction held 13 bases outside the gene matches. This CDR3 has 19 amino acids. The DNA for the CDR3 is TGTGCCAGCACCGCTCTATTTGGACAGGGGGCAACTGGGGCCAACGTCCTGACTTTC. Its protein product is CASTALFGQGATGANVLTF.

The chain employs TRBV6-1 and TRBJ2-7; tentative D call: TRBD2 (6 bases). Germline CDR1 and CDR2: MNHNS and SASEGT. The ends were cut back, 0 bases at V and 1 base at J, with 10 bases in the middle. This CDR3 spans 15 amino acids. The CDR3 here is CASSEAQGGSYEQYF. In nucleotides, the CDR3 is TGTGCCAGCAGTGAAGCCCAGGGAGGTTCCTACGAGCAGTACTTC.